The 5 T cell receptor beta chains presented below share a single source sample, sequenced in a study of Graves' ophthalmopathy and Graves' hyperthyroidism. RNA transcripts were the template, and TCR beta CDR3 regions were amplified from them. HTBI-primed first-round RT-PCR preceded second-round multiplex PCR. Via MiXCR, TCRdb re-called the multiplex PCR reads, giving one row per CDR3 protein. The data hold 45,000 to 60,000 distinct CDR3 sequences, with less than 65% observed a single time. The sample taken for sequencing was peripheral blood. These receptors were taken from an adult woman with Graves' ophthalmopathy.

The chain is built from TRBV20-1 and TRBJ2-1; 7 nucleotides align to TRBD2. The CDR3 spans 14 residues. V dropped 5 bases and J dropped 7; count of bases not matched to a gene: 11. Germline V gene data show CDR1 as DFQATT and CDR2 as SNEGSKA (reference sequence). CDR3 coding DNA: TGCAGTGCTGGTGCGACTAGCCTATGGAATGAGCAGTTCTTC. Its protein product is CSAGATSLWNEQFF.

The chain combines TRBV19 with TRBJ1-4, with TRBD1 as a possible D gene (5 bases). V was cut by 6 bases and J by 8 bases, with 13 bases left in between. The germline gives CDR1 LNHDA, CDR2 SQIVND (reference sequence). The CDR3 contains 13 residues. CDR3 amino acids: CASSGGTGEKLFF. The CDR3 nucleotides read TGTGCCAGTAGCGGCGGGACCGGGGAAAAACTGTTTTTT.

This clonotype is medium-sized. The rearrangement uses TRBV29-1 and TRBJ2-7, with 7 positions matching TRBD1. The CDR3 consists of 13 residues. Germline trimming cut 2 bases from V and 5 bases from J; bases unmatched to any gene: 6. The germline V gene has CDR1 SQVTM and CDR2 ANQGSEA. CDR3 loop: CSVESSQGNEQYF. CDR3 DNA sequence: TGCAGCGTTGAATCGTCACAGGGGAACGAGCAGTACTTC.

Note on this clonotype: At one end the junction does not follow the germline gene, possibly because of a read error. The CDR3 nucleotides read TGTGCAAGCAGCTTAACCGGCAACGAGCAGTACTTC. Its translation: CASSLTGNEQYF. V usage is TRBV7-2 and J usage is TRBJ2-5; no clear D. The J call is doubtful: the DNA matches TRBJ2-7 better. The CDR3 consists of 12 residues. Per the germline V gene, CDR1 is SGHTA and CDR2 is FQGNSA.

The chain combines TRBV7-9 with TRBJ2-1, with 7 bases aligning to TRBD2. This CDR3 region has 15 residues. J gave up 4 bases and V 0 bases, and 3 bases lay outside the gene matches. The germline V gene encodes CDR1 SEHNR and CDR2 FQNEAQ (reference sequence). The CDR3 DNA follows: TGTGCCAGCAGCTTAGCGGCGGGAGCTTACAATGAGCAGTTCTTC. This translates into CASSLAAGAYNEQFF.